These 32 T cell receptor beta chains share one sample of origin, sequenced in a study of T-cell reconstitution after alpha-beta-depleted transplantation in children. Unique molecular identifiers were incorporated during preparation of the TCRbeta library. One entry per CDR3 protein results from TCRdb running MiXCR on the PCR reads. The sample lists hundreds of thousands of distinct CDR3 sequences, roughly a quarter occurring once. This specimen was PBMCs, taken before TCRalphabeta/CD19-depleted stem cell transplant. Source of these receptors: a girl aged 2 to 9 with Fanconi anemia, due to receive a stem cell transplant.

The chain employs TRBV11-2 and TRBJ2-2; 10 bases line up with TRBD1. V dropped 4 bases and J dropped 1; count of bases not matched to a gene: 15. The CDR3 contains 20 residues. In germline, CDR1 is SGHAT, CDR2 FQNNGV. CDR3 in DNA: TGTGCCAGCAGCTCACAGCCTTACGGGACAGGGGTCGGGAACACCGGGGAGCTGTTTTTT. Amino acids: CASSSQPYGTGVGNTGELFF.

This clonotype has ten or more counts. The chain recombines TRBV29-1 with TRBJ2-7, with a possible D match to TRBD2 (5 bases). Looked up from germline, CDR1 is SQVTM and CDR2 is ANQGSEA. The CDR3 extends over 12 amino acids. Trimming shortened V by 4 bases and J by 0 bases, and 7 bases separated the two germline ends. The CDR3 here is CSVGLPSYEQYF. The CDR3, as DNA: TGCAGCGTTGGACTACCCTCCTACGAGCAGTACTTC.

The V call is TRBV20-1, the J call TRBJ2-1; 9 positions match TRBD1. This CDR3 spans 14 amino acids. Germline V lookup: CDR1 DFQATT, CDR2 SNEGSKA (reference sequence). CDR3 loop: CSFLTGGRANEQFF. DNA for the CDR3: TGCAGCTTCCTTACAGGGGGCCGGGCCAATGAGCAGTTCTTC.

This clonotype occurred many times. The CDR3 nucleotides are TGTGCCAGCACTACGAAGCATCACGGGGGGCGCGATGAGCAGTTCTTC. Translated, it gives CASTTKHHGGRDEQFF. This chain joins TRBV6-1 and TRBJ2-1; tentative D call: TRBD2 (7 bases). Germline CDR1 reads MNHNS; CDR2 reads SASEGT. The CDR3 runs to 16 residues. Trimming stripped 7 bases from V and 8 bases from J, with 24 bases between.

V gene TRBV11-2 combines with J gene TRBJ2-3; a weak D match, TRBD1 (6 bases). Germline loops: CDR1 SGHAT, CDR2 FQNNGV. The CDR3 length is 13 residues. Trimming left V 1 base short and J 6 bases short, with 8 bases between. The chain's CDR3 is CASSLVGGDTQYF. The CDR3 nucleotides read TGTGCCAGCAGCTTAGTAGGGGGTGATACGCAGTATTTT.

This clonotype was recorded many times. The chain uses TRBV29-1 and TRBJ2-1; 8 bases line up with TRBD1. The CDR3 is made up of 16 amino acids. With 3 bases clipped from V and 3 bases from J, the junction kept 10 bases outside the gene matches. Germline-derived CDR1 and CDR2 are SQVTM and ANQGSEA. The CDR3 DNA reads as TGCAGCGTTGAGGATAGGACAGGGAATCGCTACAATGAGCAGTTCTTC. It codes for CSVEDRTGNRYNEQFF.

This clonotype was seen repeatedly, ten times or more. J is TRBJ2-1 and V is TRBV7-2, with TRBD2 identical over 7 bases. Germline values: CDR1 SGHTA, CDR2 FQGNSA. The CDR3 is 15 residues long. V lost 1 base, J lost 12 bases, and 12 bases stayed unmatched. The CDR3: CASSLDGRTGGGQFF. The CDR3 region has the DNA TGTGCCAGCAGCTTAGATGGTAGAACGGGGGGTGGGCAGTTCTTC.

The chain combines TRBV9 with TRBJ2-5; possibly TRBD2 for D (6 bases). Per germline, CDR1 SGDLS and CDR2 YYNGEE. Trimming removed 0 bases at V and 5 bases at J, with 14 bases between. The CDR3 loop spans 15 amino acids. CDR3 bases: TGTGCCAGCAGCGTAGCAGGTTCGGCGGGGGAGACCCAGTACTTC. It translates to CASSVAGSAGETQYF.

Only a few counts were recorded for this clonotype. The chain combines TRBV6-2 or TRBV6-3 with TRBJ2-3; D gene uncertain. Per germline, CDR1 MNHEY and CDR2 SVGEGT. V lost 5 bases and J lost 1, with 16 bases in between. The CDR3 has 16 residues. DNA of the CDR3: TGTGCCAGCAGTCCCGGACCCATCCTTGGCACAGATACGCAGTATTTT. Its translation: CASSPGPILGTDTQYF.

The genes are TRBV24-1 and TRBJ2-2; a weak D match, TRBD1 (6 bases). The V gene lost 9 bases and the J gene lost 2 bases, with 15 bases spanning the gap. The CDR3 is made up of 15 amino acids. Germline V lookup: CDR1 KGHDR, CDR2 SFDVKD. Here the CDR3 DNA reads TGTGCCACCTCAACAGGGCCGGTAAACACCGGGGAGCTGTTTTTT. Protein sequence: CATSTGPVNTGELFF.

This clonotype was detected ten times or more. J is TRBJ2-7 and V is TRBV12-3 or TRBV12-4, with 9 bases fitting TRBD2. Losses at the gene ends were 8 bases for V and 2 bases for J; bases not matched to a gene: 10. The CDR3 consists of 15 residues. CDR3 nucleotide sequence: TGTGCCAGCCGCGCCGCGGGGGGGCAACCCTACGAGCAGTACTTC. It translates to CASRAAGGQPYEQYF.

This clonotype appeared many times. The CDR3 spells CSAPRGKKNTGELFF. The DNA for the CDR3 is TGCAGTGCCCCCCGGGGGAAGAAGAACACCGGGGAGCTGTTTTTT. This chain joins TRBV20-1 and TRBJ2-2; a possible D gene is TRBD2 (6 bases). V was trimmed by 6 bases and J by 1 base, leaving 15 bases between them. The germline gives CDR1 DFQATT, CDR2 SNEGSKA (reference sequence). This CDR3 has 15 residues.

This chain uses TRBV20-1 with TRBJ2-1; D is undetermined. V shed 6 bases and J shed 0 bases, with 18 bases lying between them. From germline, CDR1 is DFQATT and CDR2 SNEGSKA (reference sequence). The CDR3 runs 16 residues. The CDR3 DNA reads TGCAGTGCGCAATACGAAGCTCGGAGCTCCTACAATGAGCAGTTCTTC. This sequence encodes CSAQYEARSSYNEQFF.

The sample holds many counts of this clonotype. V usage is TRBV20-1 and J usage is TRBJ2-1; no definite D call. CDR1 and CDR2 (germline): DFQATT, SNEGSKA (reference sequence). The CDR3 consists of 15 residues. V was clipped by 4 bases and J by 3 bases, with 16 bases between them. CDR3 protein: CSANFVGTIYNEQFF. The CDR3, as DNA: TGCAGTGCTAACTTCGTGGGTACGATCTACAATGAGCAGTTCTTC.

This clonotype was detected ten times or more. The rearrangement uses TRBV29-1 and TRBJ2-5, with unresolved D. Trimming cost V 6 bases and J 1 base, with 12 bases left between them. The germline CDR1 and CDR2 sequences are SQVTM and ANQGSEA. The CDR3 is 13 amino acids. Here the CDR3 DNA reads TGCAGCGTGGACCGATTAGCCCAAGAGACCCAGTACTTC. Translating it yields CSVDRLAQETQYF.

In its sample, this clonotype was seen many times. The V call is TRBV20-1, the J call TRBJ2-7; D gene uncertain. V was cut by 2 bases and J by 2 bases, with 13 bases left in between. Germline assignment: CDR1 DFQATT and CDR2 SNEGSKA (reference sequence). The CDR3 extends over 14 amino acids. As DNA, the CDR3 is TGCAGTGCTAGACCCTCTCTGGTCCCCTACGAGCAGTACTTC. Its translation: CSARPSLVPYEQYF.

In its sample, this clonotype was seen many times. This rearrangement joins TRBV29-1 to TRBJ2-5, with D uncertain. V lost 3 bases and J 0 bases, leaving 14 bases between the germline ends. This CDR3 has 15 amino acids. Germline-derived CDR1 and CDR2 are SQVTM and ANQGSEA. For the CDR3, the DNA is TGCAGCGTTGATCTACCAGGATCCTACCAAGAGACCCAGTACTTC. It codes for CSVDLPGSYQETQYF.

The chain uses TRBV28 and TRBJ2-5; 12 positions agree with TRBD2. Losses at the gene ends were 2 bases for V and 7 bases for J; bases not matched to a gene: 8. CDR3 length equals 16 residues. The germline V gene has CDR1 MDHEN and CDR2 SYDVKM. The CDR3 DNA reads TGTGCCAGCAGTTTAATGATCCAACTAGCGGGAGGGACCCAGTACTTC. Protein sequence: CASSLMIQLAGGTQYF.

This chain joins TRBV5-1 and TRBJ2-1, with D possibly being TRBD1 (6 bases). Trimming left V 5 bases short and J 13 bases short, with 16 bases between. CDR1 is SGHRS, CDR2 YFSETQ, per germline. This CDR3 contains 12 residues. The CDR3 loop reads CASSHRAELQFF. In nucleotides, the CDR3 is TGCGCCAGCAGTCACAGGGCCGAGTTACAGTTCTTC.

Comments on this clonotype: A much larger clone lies a single base off, so this may be a read error. The rearrangement joins TRBV2 to TRBJ2-7; D might be TRBD1 (6 bases). Deletions cut 6 bases from V and 3 bases from J, with 9 bases between. The CDR3 spans 12 residues. The germline V gene has CDR1 SNHLY and CDR2 FYNNEI. In nucleotides, the CDR3 is TGTGCCAGCAGGGGGGCTCACTACGAGCAGTACTTC. It codes for CASRGAHYEQYF. Combining the CDR3 with reference TRBV2 and TRBJ2-7 gives the whole variable domain EPEVTQTPSHQVTQMGQEVILRCVPISNHLYFYWYRQILGQKVEFLVSFYNNEISEKSEIFDDQFSVERPDGSNFTLKIRSTKLEDSAMYFCASRGAHYEQYFGPGTRLTVT.

This rearrangement joins TRBV29-1 to TRBJ1-5; possibly TRBD1 for D (6 bases). Trimming removed 4 bases from V and 4 bases from J, with 11 bases in between. The CDR3 sequence is 13 residues long. Looked up from germline, CDR1 is SQVTM and CDR2 is ANQGSEA. CDR3 nucleotide sequence: TGCAGCGTTGGATGGGACATGAATCAGCCCCAGCATTTT. Encoded protein: CSVGWDMNQPQHF.

With regard to this clonotype: With a much larger clone just one base away, this may be a read error. The CDR3 end shows no conserved phenylalanine or tryptophan, and so a read error is likely. The chain combines TRBV29-1 with TRBJ2-7, with 7 bases identical to TRBD1. Germline V gene data show CDR1 as SQVTM and CDR2 as ANQGSEA. V shed 7 bases, J shed 5 bases, and the junction held 8 bases outside the gene matches. CDR3 length: 12 residues. CDR3 loop: CSAQGWYHEQYL. CDR3 coding DNA: TGCAGCGCACAGGGGTGGTACCACGAGCAGTACCTC.

The count of this clonotype is one. CDR3 in DNA: TGTGCCAGCCGGGGATTTGGGACGCTCGGCTACGAGCAGTACTTC. Its translation: CASRGFGTLGYEQYF. The chain combines TRBV7-2 with TRBJ2-7, with D possibly being TRBD1 or TRBD2 (5 bases each). CDR3 length: 15 residues. The germline V gene has CDR1 SGHTA and CDR2 FQGNSA. The ends were cut back, 8 bases at V and 3 bases at J, with 20 bases in the middle. The complete variable domain, with remaining parts taken from reference TRBV7-2 and TRBJ2-7, reads GAGVSQSPSNKVTEKGKDVELRCDPISGHTALYWYRQSLGQGLEFLIYFQGNSAPDKSGLPSDRFSAERTGGSVSTLTIQRTQQEDSAVYLCASRGFGTLGYEQYFGPGTRLTVT.

The V gene is TRBV7-9, the J gene TRBJ2-1, with 11 bases that match TRBD2. The CDR3 is made up of 14 amino acids. V trimming: 5 bases; J trimming: 8 bases; junction bases outside the gene matches: 5. The germline V gene has CDR1 SEHNR and CDR2 FQNEAQ (reference sequence). The CDR3 coding sequence is TGTGCCAGCAGCCAGACTAGCGGGACGGATGAGCAGTTCTTC. Its translation is CASSQTSGTDEQFF.

At least ten counts were recorded for this clonotype. The rearrangement joins TRBV18 to TRBJ1-5, with D perhaps matching TRBD1 (6 bases). Trimming shortened V by 0 bases and J by 7 bases, and 19 bases separated the two germline ends. Per the germline V gene, CDR1 is KGHSH and CDR2 is LQKENI. The CDR3 runs to 17 residues. The CDR3: CASSPPESGTIRQPQHF. CDR3 nucleotide sequence: TGTGCCAGCTCACCACCGGAGAGCGGGACAATAAGACAGCCCCAGCATTTT.

The chain joins TRBV7-7 to TRBJ2-3; 9 bases map to TRBD2. Unmatched junction bases numbered 11, after V lost 2 bases and J lost 2 bases. The germline V gene encodes CDR1 SSHAT and CDR2 FNYEAQ (reference sequence). The CDR3 totals 18 residues. The CDR3 loop is CASSLNGRREGITDTQYF. DNA of the CDR3: TGTGCCAGCAGCTTAAACGGTCGGCGGGAGGGAATCACAGATACGCAGTATTTT. Complete variable domain (other parts from reference TRBV7-7 and TRBJ2-3): GAGVSQSPRYKVTKRGQDVTLRCDPISSHATLYWYQQALGQGPEFLTYFNYEAQPDKSGLPSDRFSAERPEGSISTLTIQRTEQRDSAMYRCASSLNGRREGITDTQYFGPGTRLTVL.

In this sample, this clonotype turned up a few times. The chain carries TRBV20-1 and TRBJ2-7; 8 bases match TRBD2. The CDR3 contains 15 residues. From germline, CDR1 is DFQATT and CDR2 SNEGSKA (reference sequence). V lost 6 bases, J lost 2 bases, and 12 bases stayed unmatched. The CDR3: CSATSGLVPAYEQYF. CDR3 coding DNA: TGCAGTGCAACCTCGGGACTAGTCCCCGCCTACGAGCAGTACTTC.

This chain links TRBV29-1 with TRBJ2-7; 7 positions agree with TRBD1. V lost 4 bases to trimming and J lost 7 bases; unmatched junction nucleotides: 10. The CDR3 runs to 13 residues. Germline CDR1 reads SQVTM; CDR2 reads ANQGSEA. CDR3 in amino acids: CSVVGKPRGEQYF. The DNA for the CDR3 is TGCAGCGTTGTGGGGAAGCCCAGGGGGGAGCAGTACTTC.

The chain uses TRBV20-1 and TRBJ1-1; TRBD1 is a possible D gene (5 bases). Trimming cost V 4 bases and J 7 bases, with 13 bases left between them. Germline-derived CDR1 and CDR2 are DFQATT and SNEGSKA (reference sequence). The CDR3 length is 12 residues. The CDR3 coding sequence is TGCAGTGCTATAAGGACAAGCAATGAAGCTTTCTTT. This gives the protein CSAIRTSNEAFF.

This clonotype was recorded at least ten times. The chain links TRBV6-2 or TRBV6-3 to TRBJ1-6; D gene uncertain. CDR3 length equals 12 residues. CDR1 and CDR2 from the germline V gene are MNHEY and SVGEGT. Trimming took 0 bases from V and 9 from J, leaving 3 bases between them. DNA of the CDR3: TGTGCCAGCAGTTACTCGTTTTCACCCCTCCACTTT. Translating gives CASSYSFSPLHF.

This clonotype was seen repeatedly, ten times or more. This chain uses TRBV18 with TRBJ2-3, with unresolved D. V lost 5 bases to trimming and J lost 3 bases, with 12 bases between them. Germline V lookup: CDR1 KGHSH, CDR2 LQKENI. The CDR3 covers 14 residues. The CDR3 DNA sequence: TGTGCCAGCTCATTAGCCCCGTTTACAGATACGCAGTATTTT. It yields the protein CASSLAPFTDTQYF.

V gene TRBV10-3 combines with J gene TRBJ2-7, with D unresolved. The CDR3 spans 11 residues. In germline, CDR1 is ENHRY, CDR2 SYGVKD. With 7 bases removed from V and 3 bases from J, the gap between germline ends came to 7 bases. CDR3 DNA sequence: TGTGCCATCAACGACCTCTACGAGCAGTACTTC. Its translation is CAINDLYEQYF.